One and the same sample provided the 28 T cell receptor beta chains below, sequenced in a study of blood T cell repertoires in COVID-19 (TCRdb year 2020). Receptor amplification or capture employed the immunoSEQ multiplex PCR assay. Drawn from immuneACCESS, this table holds only the in-frame rearrangements with V and J called that TCRdb kept. Clones are partly lost; checked studies trace under half to an unresolved V gene and leave the rest unexplained. The sample data list about 42,000 clones, and approximately 80% of these were observed just once. Clones ranked in the top ten supply less than 7% of the sample. The sample comprised peripheral blood. The source of these receptors is a man in his forties or fifties with active COVID-19.

The rearrangement uses TRBV5-1 and TRBJ2-7; 7 bases align to TRBD1. V gave up 0 bases and J gave up 3 bases; unmatched junction bases: 9. Germline V gene data show CDR1 as SGHRS and CDR2 as YFSETQ. This CDR3 has 16 residues. The CDR3 DNA reads as TGCGCCAGCAGCTTGGAAAAAGGGCAGGGGGTCTACGAGCAGTACTTC. It yields the protein CASSLEKGQGVYEQYF.

The V gene is TRBV19, the J gene TRBJ2-7, with 13 bases identical to TRBD2. The V segment lost 4 bases and the J segment 10 bases; nucleotides outside the gene matches: 10. From germline, CDR1 is LNHDA and CDR2 SQIVND (reference sequence). This CDR3 is built from 15 residues. The CDR3 DNA follows: TGTGCCAGTAGTAGCGGGGGCGGGACTAGCGGGACTCAGTACTTC. It yields the protein CASSSGGGTSGTQYF. Looking up the rest from reference TRBV19 and TRBJ2-7 gives the full variable domain: DGGITQSPKYLFRKEGQNVTLSCEQNLNHDAMYWYRQDPGQGLRLIYYSQIVNDFQKGDIAEGYSVSREKKESFPLTVTSAQKNPTAFYLCASSSGGGTSGTQYFGPGTRLTVT.

V usage is TRBV28 and J usage is TRBJ1-5, with a weak D call TRBD1 (6 bases). The CDR3 has 14 amino acids. Germline V gene lookup returns CDR1 MDHEN and CDR2 SYDVKM. V was cut by 5 bases and J by 5 bases, with 13 bases left in between. Here the CDR3 DNA reads TGTGCCAGCAGTCCGGACAGTTATGATCAGCCCCAGCATTTT. Protein: CASSPDSYDQPQHF.

The chain combines TRBV27 with TRBJ2-5; D remains unclear. Trimming stripped 5 bases from V and 5 bases from J, with 12 bases between. CDR1 MNHEY and CDR2 SMNVEV come from the germline V gene (reference sequence). The CDR3 length is 13 residues. This CDR3 is CASSNVFAETQYF. CDR3 DNA: TGTGCCAGCAGTAATGTTTTCGCGGAGACCCAGTACTTC.

This chain links TRBV5-1 with TRBJ2-2; D is ambiguous. The V end lost 0 bases, the J end lost 1 base, and 4 bases lay between the germline ends. This CDR3 spans 14 amino acids. Germline V gene lookup returns CDR1 SGHRS and CDR2 YFSETQ. CDR3 sequence: CASSLDRNTGELFF. CDR3 coding DNA: TGCGCCAGCAGCTTGGACAGGAACACCGGGGAGCTGTTTTTT. Looking up the rest from reference TRBV5-1 and TRBJ2-2 gives the full variable domain: KAGVTQTPRYLIKTRGQQVTLSCSPISGHRSVSWYQQTPGQGLQFLFEYFSETQRNKGNFPGRFSGRQFSNSRSEMNVSTLELGDSALYLCASSLDRNTGELFFGEGSRLTVL.

This clone has just one count. This chain links TRBV5-4 with TRBJ2-1, with 7 positions matching TRBD1. Germline CDR1 SGHNT, CDR2 YYREEE (reference sequence). CDR3 size: 15 residues. With V trimmed by 0 bases and J by 6 bases, 6 bases remained unmatched. The CDR3 coding sequence is TGTGCCAGCAGCTTGGGACAGGGCGGGCGCAATGAGCAGTTCTTC. Its protein product is CASSLGQGGRNEQFF.

This clone was detected a few times. The chain has TRBV24-1 and TRBJ2-3, with 7 bases aligning to TRBD2. The CDR3 consists of 17 residues. With V trimmed by 3 bases and J by 2 bases, 10 bases remained unmatched. Germline CDR1 is KGHDR and CDR2 is SFDVKD. The CDR3 is CATSDPTSLRNTDTQYF. Here the CDR3 DNA reads TGTGCCACCAGTGATCCGACTAGCCTCCGTAACACAGATACGCAGTATTTT.

This chain connects TRBV7-8 to TRBJ1-2; 11 positions agree with TRBD1. The CDR3 sequence is 15 residues long. Germline CDR1 reads SGHVS; CDR2 reads FQNEAQ. The V and J ends lost 5 bases and 5 bases, in that order; junction bases with no gene match: 7. CDR3 nucleotide sequence: TGTGCCAGCAGCCCAATGGGACAGGGGGGTTATGGCTACACCTTC. This gives the protein CASSPMGQGGYGYTF.

The chain uses TRBV29-1 and TRBJ2-7; D is possibly TRBD1 (5 bases). Germline-derived CDR1 and CDR2 are SQVTM and ANQGSEA. V lost 0 bases and J 9 bases, leaving 15 bases between the germline ends. The length of the CDR3 is 13 residues. The CDR3 bases are TGCAGCGTTGAAGAGGACAAGACGCCGGTGCAGTACTTC. Residues: CSVEEDKTPVQYF.

The chain couples TRBV5-4 to TRBJ2-3; D remains unclear. The CDR3 covers 14 residues. Trimming shortened V by 1 base and J by 2 bases, and 8 bases separated the two germline ends. From germline, CDR1 is SGHNT and CDR2 YYREEE (reference sequence). The CDR3 loop is CASSLSGYTDTQYF. DNA of the CDR3: TGTGCCAGCAGCTTGTCGGGTTACACAGATACGCAGTATTTT.

V gene TRBV6-5 combines with J gene TRBJ2-5, with TRBD1 as a possible D gene (6 bases). Trimming removed 1 base from V and 9 bases from J, with 15 bases in between. This CDR3 spans 14 amino acids. The germline V gene has CDR1 MNHEY and CDR2 SVGAGI. CDR3: CASSYFQSGESQYF. The CDR3 bases are TGTGCCAGCAGTTACTTTCAATCAGGGGAGTCCCAGTACTTC.

The chain employs TRBV5-4 and TRBJ2-1, with TRBD2 matching 8 bases. Germline CDR1 is SGHNT and CDR2 is YYREEE (reference sequence). J gave up 0 bases and V 0 bases, and 2 bases lay outside the gene matches. CDR3 length equals 16 residues. CDR3 loop: CASSLAGGPSYNEQFF. In nucleotides, the CDR3 is TGTGCCAGCAGCTTGGCGGGGGGGCCCTCCTACAATGAGCAGTTCTTC.

This sequence joins TRBV6-5 and TRBJ2-7; the D gene is possibly TRBD1 (5 bases). V was pared by 0 bases and J by 2 bases, with 11 bases between. This CDR3 comprises 15 residues. Germline V gene sequence: CDR1 MNHEY, CDR2 SVGAGI. The CDR3 loop is CASSYSNTGTYEQYF. CDR3 bases: TGTGCCAGCAGTTACTCGAATACAGGAACCTACGAGCAGTACTTC.

The rearrangement joins TRBV5-4 to TRBJ1-2, with 7 bases lining up with TRBD1. The CDR3 runs 13 residues. With V trimmed by 0 bases and J by 6 bases, 2 bases remained unmatched. CDR1 is SGHNT, CDR2 YYREEE, per germline (reference sequence). The CDR3 DNA reads as TGTGCCAGCAGCTTGGTCGGGACAGATGGCTACACCTTC. Translating gives CASSLVGTDGYTF.

The rearrangement uses TRBV28 and TRBJ1-4; tentatively, D is TRBD1 (6 bases). V shed 6 bases and J shed 4 bases, with 12 bases lying between them. The CDR3 loop spans 14 amino acids. In germline, CDR1 is MDHEN, CDR2 SYDVKM. The CDR3 DNA reads as TGTGCCAGCAGGGGGACAAGGGGTAATGAAAAACTGTTTTTT. As protein: CASRGTRGNEKLFF.

V and J are TRBV7-9 and TRBJ1-1, with TRBD1 identical over 7 bases. Germline CDR1 and CDR2: SEHNR and FQNEAQ (reference sequence). The CDR3 is 14 amino acids. V shed 3 bases, J shed 1 base, and the junction held 2 bases outside the gene matches. Here the CDR3 DNA reads TGTGCCAGCAGCTTTGGACAGGCGAACACTGAAGCTTTCTTT. It codes for CASSFGQANTEAFF.

This chain joins TRBV3-1 (or the pseudogene TRBV3-2) and TRBJ2-1; tentative D call: TRBD1 (5 bases). This CDR3 has 15 residues. V was shortened by 1 base and J by 6 bases, with 13 bases between the two germline ends. The germline V gene has CDR1 LGHDT and CDR2 YNNKEL (reference sequence). The CDR3 DNA reads TGTGCCAGCAGCCAAGGGACAACAAGGACCAATGAGCAGTTCTTC. Translation gives CASSQGTTRTNEQFF.

This clone was detected once. This sequence joins TRBV7-2 and TRBJ2-7, with 8 bases identical to TRBD2. Per the germline V gene, CDR1 is SGHTA and CDR2 is FQGNSA. Unmatched junction bases numbered 4, after V lost 5 bases and J lost 4 bases. The CDR3 runs to 13 residues. CDR3 loop: CASSSRGGYEQYF. As DNA, the CDR3 is TGTGCCAGCAGCAGCCGGGGGGGGTACGAGCAGTACTTC. The full variable domain, its missing parts supplied by reference TRBV7-2 and TRBJ2-7, is GAGVSQSPSNKVTEKGKDVELRCDPISGHTALYWYRQSLGQGLEFLIYFQGNSAPDKSGLPSDRFSAERTGGSVSTLTIQRTQQEDSAVYLCASSSRGGYEQYFGPGTRLTVT.

The chain employs TRBV2 and TRBJ2-3; the match to TRBD2 covers 8 bases. Germline V gene lookup returns CDR1 SNHLY and CDR2 FYNNEI. The length of the CDR3 is 16 residues. The junction had 11 bases not matched to a gene; V was cut back by 6 bases and J by 3 bases. CDR3 sequence: CASRITAGGLTDTQYF. The CDR3 coding sequence is TGTGCCAGCAGGATTACGGCGGGAGGTCTGACAGATACGCAGTATTTT.

The chain carries TRBV24-1 and TRBJ1-5, with 7 bases lining up with TRBD1. Trimming took 7 bases from V and 5 from J; bases not matched to a gene: 4. In germline, CDR1 is KGHDR, CDR2 SFDVKD. CDR3 length: 13 amino acids. In DNA form, the CDR3 reads TGTGCCACCAGCTTGACAGGGTATCAGCCCCAGCATTTT. The encoded protein is CATSLTGYQPQHF.

The chain has TRBV6-1 and TRBJ1-1, with D uncertain. Germline V CDR1 and CDR2: MNHNS, SASEGT. Trimming removed 1 base from V and 1 base from J, with 16 bases in between. The CDR3 runs to 17 residues. The CDR3 region is CASSEEYGGRRNTEAFF. CDR3 bases: TGTGCCAGCAGTGAAGAGTACGGAGGGAGACGGAACACTGAAGCTTTCTTT.

The rearrangement links TRBV10-3 to TRBJ1-1, with TRBD1 identical over 9 bases. The trim removed 5 bases at V and 4 bases at J, leaving 5 bases unmatched. Germline assignment: CDR1 ENHRY and CDR2 SYGVKD. CDR3 length equals 14 residues. The CDR3 protein is CAISPGQGPTEAFF. DNA for the CDR3: TGTGCCATCAGTCCGGGACAGGGCCCCACTGAAGCTTTCTTT.

The chain joins TRBV11-3 to TRBJ2-1, with TRBD2 matching 7 bases. Germline assignment: CDR1 SGHNT and CDR2 YENEEA. V was clipped by 0 bases and J by 7 bases; unmatched bases: 6. The CDR3 covers 15 residues. The CDR3 DNA is TGTGCCAGCAGCTTAGACGGGGGAGGGAGTAATGAGCAGTTCTTC. Translation gives CASSLDGGGSNEQFF.

The DNA for the CDR3 is TGTGCCAGCTCACCACTAAGGGGAGGGACGGGCGAGACCCAGTACTTC. It specifies CASSPLRGGTGETQYF. V is TRBV18 and J is TRBJ2-5, with 7 positions matching TRBD2. After removal of 1 base from V and 5 bases from J, the junction contained 10 bases not matched to a gene. The CDR3 totals 16 residues. Germline V gene sequence: CDR1 KGHSH, CDR2 LQKENI.

CDR3 sequence (DNA): TGCGCCAGCAGCTTTGCGGGACTAGGTCGAGCAGATACGCAGTATTTT. Encoded protein: CASSFAGLGRADTQYF. The chain has TRBV5-1 and TRBJ2-3; 8 bases agree with TRBD2. The J segment lost 4 bases and the V segment lost 2 bases, leaving 9 bases of the junction unmatched. The CDR3 runs to 16 residues. Germline CDR1 SGHRS, CDR2 YFSETQ.

For this clone: The same CDR3 also results from other DNA sequences found in this sample. V and J are TRBV6-6 and TRBJ2-5; D is unclear. This CDR3 is 11 amino acids long. V lost 4 bases and J 5 bases, leaving 5 bases between the germline ends. Germline CDR1 is MNHNY and CDR2 is SVGAGI (reference sequence). The CDR3 is CASSFEETQYF. CDR3 DNA sequence: TGTGCCAGCAGTTTTGAGGAGACCCAGTACTTC.

J is TRBJ1-5 and V is TRBV7-2; unclear D gene. Trimming shortened V by 2 bases and J by 0 bases, and 5 bases separated the two germline ends. This CDR3 is 14 amino acids long. Germline-derived CDR1 and CDR2 are SGHTA and FQGNSA. This CDR3 reads CASSLSVSNQPQHF. In nucleotides, the CDR3 is TGTGCCAGCAGCTTATCTGTTAGCAATCAGCCCCAGCATTTT.

This chain uses TRBV3-1 (or the pseudogene TRBV3-2) with TRBJ2-7; 8 bases match TRBD2. V gave up 2 bases and J gave up 0 bases; unmatched junction bases: 3. The CDR3 totals 15 residues. CDR1 LGHDT and CDR2 YNNKEL come from the germline V gene (reference sequence). The CDR3, as DNA: TGTGCCAGCAGCCAACTCGGGGGGGCCTCCTACGAGCAGTACTTC. Its protein product is CASSQLGGASYEQYF.